This T cell receptor beta chain was identified in a study of vaccination and CD4 T cells after COVID-19. The CDR3 is 11 residues long. V lost 8 bases and J lost 7, with 9 bases in between. CDR1 MNHEY and CDR2 SMNVEV come from the germline V gene (reference sequence). This clonotype was counted only a few times. Antigen specificity is unknown. Sequencing of cultured CD4+ T cell DNA used the Oncomine TCR Beta short-read assay. TCRdb passed the PCR reads through MiXCR, listing each CDR3 protein once. The sample comprises around 14,000 distinct CDR3 sequences, under 65% of which are singletons, and approximately 9.1% rests with the top ten. As to treatment: roughly 11-day PBMC culture with coronavirus spike peptide pools or control peptides (ViraFEST assay).

This chain links TRBV27 with TRBJ2-1, with unresolved D. This TCR was recovered from a human donor who had recovered from COVID-19. Sequencing was carried out using CD4+ T cells from blood, cultured in vitro. CDR3 sequence reads: CASRVLNEQFF. For the CDR3, the DNA is TGTGCCAGCCGGGTGTTGAATGAGCAGTTCTTC.